A selection of T cell receptor beta chains follows, all from one sample in a study of shared clonotypes between healthy human individuals. Repertoires were generated with immunoSEQ multiplex PCR, while TCRdb's copy carries only in-frame clones and drops some. The table has roughly 2.4 million clones, approximately 96% seen once. Sequencing was done on a sample of naive CD4+ T cells sorted from blood. The receptors derive from a man between 18 and 29 years old in good health. CDR3s include the opening cysteine and the closing phenylalanine or tryptophan. The D gene is left open where the match is weak. For some rows the clone size is stated as once, few or many, or as a class when expanded; others skip it.

j_call: TRBJ2-2; cdr3_length: 14; d_call: .; v_call: TRBV7-3; clone_size: .; cdr3_nt: TGTGCCAGCAGCTTAGGAGGGAACACCGGGGAGCTGTTTTTT; cdr3_aa: CASSLGGNTGELFF
j_call: TRBJ1-4; cdr3_length: 15; d_call: .; v_call: TRBV6-6; clone_size: .; cdr3_nt: TGTGCCAGCAGTTGGCGACAGCTAACTAATGAAAAACTGTTTTTT; cdr3_aa: CASSWRQLTNEKLFF
j_call: TRBJ2-3; cdr3_length: 15; d_call: TRBD2; v_call: TRBV10-1; clone_size: .; cdr3_nt: TGCGCCAGTAGCAGGACTAGCGGTAGCACAGATACGCAGTATTTT; cdr3_aa: CASSRTSGSTDTQYF
j_call: TRBJ1-3; cdr3_length: 12; d_call: .; v_call: TRBV19; clone_size: .; cdr3_nt: TGTGCCAGTAGCAGTGCCGGAAACACCATATATTTT; cdr3_aa: CASSSAGNTIYF
j_call: TRBJ2-7; cdr3_length: 14; d_call: TRBD2; v_call: TRBV18; clone_size: .; cdr3_nt: TGTGCCAGCTCACCAGAAGCGGGAGGTTACGAGCAGTACTTC; cdr3_aa: CASSPEAGGYEQYF
j_call: TRBJ2-7; cdr3_length: 14; d_call: .; v_call: TRBV27; clone_size: .; cdr3_nt: TGTGCCAGCAGTTTTGGGGGGCGGGGATACGAGCAGTACTTC; cdr3_aa: CASSFGGRGYEQYF
j_call: TRBJ2-7; cdr3_length: 14; d_call: TRBD2; v_call: TRBV6-1; clone_size: .; cdr3_nt: TGTGCCAGCAGTGCGGCGGGAGGGATATACGAGCAGTACTTC; cdr3_aa: CASSAAGGIYEQYF
j_call: TRBJ1-3; cdr3_length: 15; d_call: .; v_call: TRBV18; clone_size: .; cdr3_nt: TGTGCCAGCTCACCGGACCGGAGCTCTGGAAACACCATATATTTT; cdr3_aa: CASSPDRSSGNTIYF
j_call: TRBJ2-1; cdr3_length: 15; d_call: .; v_call: TRBV28; clone_size: .; cdr3_nt: TGTGCCAGCAGTTTGGCGGCGGCGGGTGGGAATGAGCAGTTCTTC; cdr3_aa: CASSLAAAGGNEQFF
j_call: TRBJ2-7; cdr3_length: 15; d_call: TRBD1; v_call: TRBV19; clone_size: .; cdr3_nt: TGTGCCAGTAGCACCCAGGGACAGGGGGCATACGAGCAGTACTTC; cdr3_aa: CASSTQGQGAYEQYF
j_call: TRBJ1-6; cdr3_length: 13; d_call: .; v_call: TRBV10-3; clone_size: few; cdr3_nt: TGTGCCATCCAGCCCATAGAGGATTCACCCCTCCACTTT; cdr3_aa: CAIQPIEDSPLHF
j_call: TRBJ2-1; cdr3_length: 14; d_call: .; v_call: TRBV28; clone_size: .; cdr3_nt: TGTGCCAGCAGTCCACCCGGGAAGAATAATGAGCAGTTCTTC; cdr3_aa: CASSPPGKNNEQFF
j_call: TRBJ2-2; cdr3_length: 20; d_call: TRBD2; v_call: TRBV5-1; clone_size: .; cdr3_nt: TGCGCCAGCAGCTTGGTTGGGCGACTAGCGGGAGGGGCGAACACCGGGGAGCTGTTTTTT; cdr3_aa: CASSLVGRLAGGANTGELFF
j_call: TRBJ1-2; cdr3_length: 13; d_call: .; v_call: TRBV5-4; clone_size: .; cdr3_nt: TGTGCCAGCAGCAATACACCTAACTATGGCTACACCTTC; cdr3_aa: CASSNTPNYGYTF
j_call: TRBJ1-6; cdr3_length: 15; d_call: .; v_call: TRBV6-1; clone_size: once; cdr3_nt: TGTGCCAGCAGTGAGGTGTCCAGAAAAAATTCACCCCTCCACTTT; cdr3_aa: CASSEVSRKNSPLHF
j_call: TRBJ1-2; cdr3_length: 11; d_call: .; v_call: TRBV10-3; clone_size: .; cdr3_nt: TGTGCCATCAGTAAGGTTGGTGGCTACACCTTC; cdr3_aa: CAISKVGGYTF
j_call: TRBJ2-5; cdr3_length: 12; d_call: .; v_call: TRBV10-3; clone_size: once; cdr3_nt: TGTGCCATCGGCAGGGTACAAGAGACCCAGTACTTC; cdr3_aa: CAIGRVQETQYF
j_call: TRBJ1-6; cdr3_length: 22; d_call: .; v_call: TRBV4-2; clone_size: .; cdr3_nt: TGTGCCAGCAGCCCAGGGCGGGGGGGAGTTATGATAACTAGCTCCTATAATTCACCCCTCCACTTT; cdr3_aa: CASSPGRGGVMITSSYNSPLHF
j_call: TRBJ1-5; cdr3_length: 13; d_call: .; v_call: TRBV29-1; clone_size: .; cdr3_nt: TGCAGCGTTGAATACGGGGGATCGGAGCCCCAGCATTTT; cdr3_aa: CSVEYGGSEPQHF
j_call: TRBJ2-3; cdr3_length: 15; d_call: .; v_call: TRBV10-1; clone_size: .; cdr3_nt: TGCGCCAGCAGTGAGTCTGGGTCCGTCGTAGATACGCAGTATTTT; cdr3_aa: CASSESGSVVDTQYF
j_call: TRBJ1-2; cdr3_length: 13; d_call: .; v_call: TRBV4-3; clone_size: .; cdr3_nt: TGCGCCAGCAGCCAAGAGGGACTCAGTGGCTACACCTTC; cdr3_aa: CASSQEGLSGYTF
j_call: TRBJ1-3; cdr3_length: 14; d_call: .; v_call: TRBV6-1; clone_size: .; cdr3_nt: TGTGCCAGCAGTGCATCAGGGGATGGAAACACCATATATTTT; cdr3_aa: CASSASGDGNTIYF
j_call: TRBJ2-2; cdr3_length: 14; d_call: TRBD1; v_call: TRBV25-1; clone_size: .; cdr3_nt: TGTGCCAGCAGTGAAACAGGGGTGGCCGGGGAGCTGTTTTTT; cdr3_aa: CASSETGVAGELFF
j_call: TRBJ2-7; cdr3_length: 13; d_call: .; v_call: TRBV28; clone_size: .; cdr3_nt: TGTGCCAGCAGTTTTGGGGGGATCAGCGAGCAGTACTTC; cdr3_aa: CASSFGGISEQYF